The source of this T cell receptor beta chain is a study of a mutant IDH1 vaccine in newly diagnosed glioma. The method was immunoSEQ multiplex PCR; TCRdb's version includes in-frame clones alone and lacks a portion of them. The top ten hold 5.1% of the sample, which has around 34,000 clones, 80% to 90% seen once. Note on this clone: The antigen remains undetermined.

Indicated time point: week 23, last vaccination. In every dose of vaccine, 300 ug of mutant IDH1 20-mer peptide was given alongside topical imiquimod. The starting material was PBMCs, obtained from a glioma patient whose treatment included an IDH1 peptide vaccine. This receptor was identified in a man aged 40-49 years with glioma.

The CDR3 sequence: CASGLGLASGELFF. In DNA form, the CDR3 reads TGTGCCAGCGGTTTGGGACTAGCGTCCGGGGAGCTGTTTTTT. The V and J genes are TRBV25-1 and TRBJ2-2; 10 bases match TRBD2. Trimming cost V 8 bases and J 6 bases; bases outside gene matches: 6. The CDR3 is made up of 14 amino acids. Germline V gives CDR1 MGHDK, CDR2 SYGVNS.